The 5 T cell receptor beta chains presented below share a single source sample, sequenced in a study of blood T cell repertoires in COVID-19. TCRdb's table, derived via immunoSEQ multiplex PCR, lists solely in-frame clones and lacks some. The sample includes roughly 500,000 clones, nearly 90% of them seen just once. The material sequenced was peripheral blood. All receptors come from a young man with COVID-19, enrolled during active disease.

This clone has just one count. The chain employs TRBV7-6 and TRBJ2-3; TRBD2 aligns across 7 bases. The CDR3 loop spans 17 amino acids. V lost 5 bases, J lost 4 bases, and 15 bases stayed unmatched. Germline V gives CDR1 SGHVS, CDR2 FNYEAQ. CDR3 nucleotides: TGTGCCAGCAGCCCGAACCCAAGGACTAGTGTTGCAGATACGCAGTATTTT. It translates to CASSPNPRTSVADTQYF.

The chain links TRBV27 to TRBJ2-2; D is unresolved. V lost 10 bases and J 7 bases, leaving 19 bases between the germline ends. CDR1 is MNHEY, CDR2 SMNVEV, per germline (reference sequence). This CDR3 region has 14 residues. The CDR3 loop reads CATHPRDPVGELFF. The DNA for the CDR3 is TGTGCCACTCATCCCCGAGATCCGGTCGGGGAGCTGTTTTTT.

This clone was detected only once. At one end, the junction sequence differs from germline, possibly due to a read error. V usage is TRBV24-1 and J usage is TRBJ2-3, with 12 bases fitting TRBD2. Per the germline V gene, CDR1 is KGHDR and CDR2 is SFDVKD. This CDR3 has 14 residues. CDR3 sequence (DNA): TGTGCCACCAGTGATTTGACAACTAGCGGGGGGTCGCATTTT. It translates to CATSDLTTSGGSHF.

The chain is built from TRBV30 and TRBJ2-1, with 14 bases matching TRBD2. V was clipped by 3 bases and J by 7 bases; unmatched bases: 2. This CDR3 spans 14 amino acids. Germline loops: CDR1 GTSNPN, CDR2 SVGIG (reference sequence). The CDR3 protein is CAWRGLAGVNEQFF. The CDR3 DNA reads as TGTGCCTGGAGGGGACTAGCGGGAGTGAATGAGCAGTTCTTC. Full variable domain (remainder filled in from reference TRBV30 and TRBJ2-1): SQTIHQWPATLVQPVGSPLSLECTVEGTSNPNLYWYRQAAGRGLQLLFYSVGIGQISSEVPQNLSASRPQDRQFILSSKKLLLSDSGFYLCAWRGLAGVNEQFFGPGTRLTVL.

The V gene is TRBV19, the J gene TRBJ2-7, with 9 bases matching TRBD1. There are 14 residues in the CDR3. The V segment lost 6 bases and the J segment 4 bases; nucleotides outside the gene matches: 7. The V gene's germline CDR1 is LNHDA and CDR2 SQIVND (reference sequence). CDR3: CASSPGQGGYEQYF. The CDR3 DNA sequence: TGTGCCAGTAGCCCGGGACAGGGAGGGTACGAGCAGTACTTC.